These 23 T cell receptor beta chains were sequenced from one sample in a study of T cell responses to AZD1222 COVID-19 vaccine. Here immunoSEQ multiplex PCR was the method, and the copy in TCRdb shows in-frame clones only, minus some. The sample carries over 25,000 clones, about 90% recorded once. The sample consisted of peripheral blood, taken 28 days after the second AZD1222 dose. These receptor sequences come from an adult who received the AZD1222 COVID-19 vaccine.

V and J are TRBV12-3 or TRBV12-4 and TRBJ1-3; D call uncertain. Trimming removed 3 bases from V and 7 bases from J, with 4 bases in between. The CDR3 runs to 11 residues. CDR3 DNA sequence: TGTGCCAGCAGTTTGGGGAACACCATATATTTT. This encodes CASSLGNTIYF.

This clone came up a few times. This rearrangement joins TRBV15 to TRBJ1-1; 9 bases agree with TRBD1. The CDR3 runs 16 residues. The germline V gene encodes CDR1 LNHNV and CDR2 YYDKDF (reference sequence). The junction had 10 bases not matched to a gene; V was cut back by 6 bases and J by 2 bases. This CDR3 is CATSLGQGSVNTEAFF. The CDR3 bases are TGTGCCACCAGTCTGGGACAGGGCTCGGTAAACACTGAAGCTTTCTTT. Full variable domain (outside the CDR3, taken from reference TRBV15 and TRBJ1-1): DAMVIQNPRYQVTQFGKPVTLSCSQTLNHNVMYWYQQKSSQAPKLLFHYYDKDFNNEADTPDNFQSRRPNTSFCFLDIRSPGLGDTAMYLCATSLGQGSVNTEAFFGQGTRLTVV.

CDR3 residues: CASSPVDRGGSYEQYF. CDR3 DNA: TGTGCCAGCAGCCCCGTGGACAGGGGCGGGTCCTACGAGCAGTACTTC. The chain employs TRBV7-8 and TRBJ2-7; 9 bases map to TRBD1. The CDR3 length is 16 residues. V lost 5 bases, J lost 1 base, and 9 bases stayed unmatched. CDR1 is SGHVS, CDR2 FQNEAQ, per germline.

The CDR3 loop reads CASSSTFTGGEQYF. The CDR3 DNA reads TGTGCCAGCAGCTCCACCTTTACAGGTGGCGAGCAGTACTTC. The chain carries TRBV7-2 and TRBJ2-7; a weak D match, TRBD1 (5 bases). CDR3 length equals 14 residues. V lost 4 bases, J lost 6 bases, and 16 bases lay in between. Germline V gene data show CDR1 as SGHTA and CDR2 as FQGNSA.

The J gene is TRBJ2-7, the V gene TRBV5-6, with D unclear. Germline V lookup: CDR1 SGHDT, CDR2 YYEEEE. The CDR3 sequence is 14 residues long. With 0 bases removed from V and 4 bases from J, the gap between germline ends came to 11 bases. DNA of the CDR3: TGTGCCAGCAGCTTGGTAGCCGTGGGGTACGAGCAGTACTTC. It codes for CASSLVAVGYEQYF.

This clone appeared a single time. The rearrangement uses TRBV19 and TRBJ2-7; a weak D match, TRBD1 (5 bases). In germline, CDR1 is LNHDA, CDR2 SQIVND (reference sequence). The CDR3 totals 16 residues. Between the trimmed V and J ends, which lost 5 bases and 4 bases, there was a span of 21 bases. CDR3 bases: TGTGCCAGTAGTCTACATAAATGGCAGGGCGGATACGAGCAGTACTTC. Its protein is CASSLHKWQGGYEQYF.

The chain carries TRBV12-3 or TRBV12-4 and TRBJ2-7; D is uncertain. The CDR3 loop spans 12 amino acids. Trimming took off 5 bases at V and 6 bases at J, with 11 bases between the two ends. CDR3: CASSALWGEQYF. The CDR3 region has the DNA TGTGCCAGCAGTGCACTATGGGGCGAGCAGTACTTC.

V and J are TRBV29-1 and TRBJ2-2; D ambiguous. Trimming removed 4 bases from V and 8 bases from J, with 8 bases in between. The CDR3 sequence is 11 residues long. CDR1 is SQVTM, CDR2 ANQGSEA, per germline. The CDR3 region has the DNA TGCAGCGTTGCAACCGGGGGGGAGCTGTTTTTT. Its protein is CSVATGGELFF.

The J gene is TRBJ2-1, the V gene TRBV5-1; D gene ambiguous. Per the germline V gene, CDR1 is SGHRS and CDR2 is YFSETQ. Trimming removed 0 bases from V and 5 bases from J, with 12 bases in between. The CDR3 sequence is 15 residues long. The DNA of the CDR3 is TGCGCCAGCAGCTTGGTTGAGGTCCAAAACAATGAGCAGTTCTTC. This translates into CASSLVEVQNNEQFF.

CDR3 protein: CASSRGTGERINQPQHF. Written as DNA, the CDR3 is TGTGCCAGCAGCCGTGGGACAGGGGAACGTATAAATCAGCCCCAGCATTTT. The chain combines TRBV7-8 with TRBJ1-5, with TRBD1 matching over 10 bases. V lost 5 bases and J lost 4; bases outside the gene matches: 11. The CDR3 consists of 17 residues. Germline-derived CDR1 and CDR2 are SGHVS and FQNEAQ.

The V call is TRBV27, the J call TRBJ2-2, with 8 bases identical to TRBD1. This CDR3 is built from 16 residues. In germline, CDR1 is MNHEY, CDR2 SMNVEV (reference sequence). V dropped 2 bases and J dropped 7; count of bases not matched to a gene: 9. The CDR3 sequence: CASSLTGQVNNGELFF. The DNA of the CDR3 is TGTGCCAGCAGTTTAACGGGACAGGTCAATAACGGGGAGCTGTTTTTT.

The chain employs TRBV6-2 or TRBV6-3 and TRBJ1-2, with D unresolved. Germline V gives CDR1 MNHEY, CDR2 SVGEGT. The CDR3 has 12 residues. Trimming left V 5 bases short and J 2 bases short, with 6 bases between. The CDR3 here is CASSAVNYGYTF. CDR3 in DNA: TGTGCCAGCAGTGCAGTGAACTATGGCTACACCTTC.

This chain joins TRBV5-6 and TRBJ1-4; D is uncertain. Germline CDR1 reads SGHDT; CDR2 reads YYEEEE. CDR3 length equals 16 residues. Trimming removed 1 base from V and 8 bases from J, with 18 bases in between. The CDR3 region is CASSLLGEAGREKLFF. CDR3 nucleotides: TGTGCCAGCAGCTTGCTCGGGGAAGCGGGAAGGGAAAAACTGTTTTTT.

The rearrangement uses TRBV4-2 and TRBJ1-1; tentative D call: TRBD1 (5 bases). Between the trimmed V and J ends, which lost 5 bases and 2 bases, there was a span of 12 bases. This CDR3 has 14 amino acids. Germline lookup yields CDR1 LGHNA and CDR2 YNFKEQ. CDR3 in amino acids: CASSKTGTNTEAFF. CDR3 bases: TGTGCCAGCAGCAAAACCGGGACTAACACTGAAGCTTTCTTT.

This CDR3 is CAWSVRETGNGYTF. CDR3 DNA sequence: TGTGCCTGGAGTGTACGGGAAACAGGGAATGGCTACACCTTC. This chain uses TRBV30 with TRBJ1-2; D may be TRBD1 (6 bases). Looked up from germline, CDR1 is GTSNPN and CDR2 is SVGIG (reference sequence). This CDR3 has 14 residues. The V gene lost 0 bases and the J gene lost 6 bases, with 14 bases spanning the gap.

This clone was recorded once. This chain connects TRBV5-1 to TRBJ2-2, with 8 bases fitting TRBD1. Germline-derived CDR1 and CDR2 are SGHRS and YFSETQ. The CDR3 is 15 amino acids. V lost 9 bases to trimming and J lost 1 base; unmatched junction nucleotides: 8. CDR3 region: CATRQGAENTGELFF. The CDR3 region has the DNA TGCGCCACCAGGCAGGGGGCCGAGAACACCGGGGAGCTGTTTTTT.

The chain is built from TRBV6-4 and TRBJ2-1; maybe TRBD1 (5 bases). The CDR3 runs 15 residues. V lost 6 bases and J lost 3, with 15 bases in between. CDR1 is MRHNA and CDR2 is SNTAGT in the germline V gene. The CDR3 coding sequence is TGTGCCAGCAGCGAAAAGACAGCCTACTACAATGAGCAGTTCTTC. The encoded protein is CASSEKTAYYNEQFF.

This clone is a singleton in its sample. J is TRBJ2-5 and V is TRBV19; D is unclear. CDR1 and CDR2 (germline): LNHDA, SQIVND (reference sequence). V was cut by 2 bases and J by 0 bases, with 7 bases left in between. The CDR3 consists of 14 residues. CDR3 sequence reads: CASSISFYQETQYF. CDR3 sequence (DNA): TGTGCCAGTAGTATAAGTTTTTACCAAGAGACCCAGTACTTC. The full variable domain, rest sourced from reference TRBV19 and TRBJ2-5, is DGGITQSPKYLFRKEGQNVTLSCEQNLNHDAMYWYRQDPGQGLRLIYYSQIVNDFQKGDIAEGYSVSREKKESFPLTVTSAQKNPTAFYLCASSISFYQETQYFGPGTRLLVL.

The sample holds a few counts of this clone. V and J are TRBV9 and TRBJ2-1; 14 positions agree with TRBD2. The junction had 6 bases not matched to a gene; V was cut back by 4 bases and J by 0 bases. Per germline, CDR1 SGDLS and CDR2 YYNGEE. The CDR3 length is 18 residues. CDR3 sequence reads: CASSLAGTSGSSYNEQFF. The CDR3 coding sequence is TGTGCCAGCAGCCTAGCCGGGACTAGCGGGAGCTCCTACAATGAGCAGTTCTTC.

The chain has TRBV24-1 and TRBJ1-5; a weak D match, TRBD1 (6 bases). The germline V gene has CDR1 KGHDR and CDR2 SFDVKD. Trimming removed 9 bases from V and 3 bases from J, with 20 bases in between. CDR3 length: 16 amino acids. In nucleotides, the CDR3 is TGTGCCACCCAAGGAGTAGGGGGTAAGGACAATCAGCCCCAGCATTTT. Amino acid sequence: CATQGVGGKDNQPQHF.

The genes are TRBV5-6 and TRBJ1-6; no definite D call. The CDR3 covers 14 residues. From germline, CDR1 is SGHDT and CDR2 YYEEEE. Trimming took off 0 bases at V and 6 bases at J, with 7 bases between the two ends. CDR3 nucleotide sequence: TGTGCCAGCAGCTTGGGGCCAGGTAATTCACCCCTCCACTTT. It is translated as CASSLGPGNSPLHF.

The chain recombines TRBV11-2 with TRBJ2-5; D perhaps matches TRBD2 (6 bases). The V end lost 4 bases, the J end lost 1 base, and 13 bases lay between the germline ends. Germline V gene lookup returns CDR1 SGHAT and CDR2 FQNNGV. This CDR3 spans 15 amino acids. Written as DNA, the CDR3 is TGTGCCAGCAGCTCCCTCGAGGGAGGCCAAGAGACCCAGTACTTC. Its protein is CASSSLEGGQETQYF.

CDR3 DNA: TGTGCCAGCAGGACGAAGCGGGGAGTCTATAATTCACCCCTCCACTTT. Translation gives CASRTKRGVYNSPLHF. The chain combines TRBV3-1 (or the pseudogene TRBV3-2) with TRBJ1-6; unclear D gene. The CDR3 contains 16 residues. The germline CDR1 and CDR2 sequences are LGHDT and YNNKEL (reference sequence). V was shortened by 6 bases and J by 3 bases, with 15 bases between the two germline ends.